The 8 T cell receptor beta chains reported below all come from one sample, sequenced in a study of blood T cell repertoires in COVID-19. TCRdb's table, derived via immunoSEQ multiplex PCR, lists solely in-frame clones and lacks some. The data show 95,000 or so clones, under 85% seen once. Sequenced: peripheral blood. The receptors come from a human donor in a cohort sampled during active COVID-19.

The chain is built from TRBV5-8 and TRBJ2-3; the D is unclear. The CDR3 is 12 amino acids. Trimming shortened V by 6 bases and J by 6 bases, and 11 bases separated the two germline ends. Germline CDR1 SGHTS, CDR2 YDEGEE. The CDR3 protein is CASNRAKDTQYF. The CDR3 DNA is TGTGCCAGCAACCGAGCAAAGGATACGCAGTATTTT.

The chain recombines TRBV19 with TRBJ2-7; 8 bases line up with TRBD1. The length of the CDR3 is 15 residues. CDR1 and CDR2 from the germline V gene are LNHDA and SQIVND (reference sequence). The ends lost 2 bases at V and 3 bases at J; junction bases unmatched: 6. CDR3: CASSIPGTGGYEQYF. The DNA of the CDR3 is TGTGCCAGTAGTATACCCGGGACAGGAGGCTACGAGCAGTACTTC.

The rearrangement links TRBV7-9 to TRBJ2-2; the D gene is possibly TRBD1 (6 bases). Per the germline V gene, CDR1 is SEHNR and CDR2 is FQNEAQ (reference sequence). The ends were cut back, 1 base at V and 4 bases at J, with 22 bases in the middle. The CDR3 has 19 amino acids. The CDR3 loop is CASSLGHSRGRGPTGELFF. DNA of the CDR3: TGTGCCAGCAGCTTAGGCCATAGCAGGGGACGAGGACCCACCGGGGAGCTGTTTTTT. Together with reference TRBV7-9 and TRBJ2-2, the CDR3 gives the full variable domain: DTGVSQNPRHKITKRGQNVTFRCDPISEHNRLYWYRQTLGQGPEFLTYFQNEAQLEKSRLLSDRFSAERPKGSFSTLEIQRTEQGDSAMYLCASSLGHSRGRGPTGELFFGEGSRLTVL.

The chain has TRBV7-9 and TRBJ2-1; the match to TRBD2 covers 10 bases. V was pared by 5 bases and J by 2 bases, with 6 bases of the junction left unmatched. Germline loops: CDR1 SEHNR, CDR2 FQNEAQ (reference sequence). The CDR3 is 16 amino acids. This chain's CDR3 is CASSQGTSVTYNEQFF. The CDR3 bases are TGTGCCAGCAGCCAAGGGACTAGCGTAACCTACAATGAGCAGTTCTTC.

J is TRBJ1-5 and V is TRBV2, with 10 bases lining up with TRBD1. Germline CDR1 SNHLY, CDR2 FYNNEI. J gave up 2 bases and V 6 bases, and 10 bases lay outside the gene matches. The CDR3 spans 17 residues. CDR3 bases: TGTGCCAGCAGACCCCGGGACAGGGGAGTAGGCAATCAGCCCCAGCATTTT. Protein product: CASRPRDRGVGNQPQHF.

This chain links TRBV28 with TRBJ2-1, with 8 bases lining up with TRBD2. V shed 7 bases and J 8 bases; nucleotides not matched to a gene: 7. CDR3 length: 13 residues. Germline V gene lookup returns CDR1 MDHEN and CDR2 SYDVKM. CDR3 protein: CASIGGASYEQFF. CDR3 sequence (DNA): TGTGCCAGCATCGGGGGGGCGAGCTATGAGCAGTTCTTC.

This chain links TRBV3-1 (or the pseudogene TRBV3-2) with TRBJ2-3, with D possibly matching TRBD2 (5 bases). Trimming left V 2 bases short and J 6 bases short, with 15 bases between. The CDR3 runs to 15 residues. CDR1 is LGHDT and CDR2 is YNNKEL in the germline V gene (reference sequence). The CDR3: CASSQLDTSPDTQYF. CDR3 DNA: TGTGCCAGCAGCCAACTGGATACTAGTCCTGATACGCAGTATTTT.

The chain couples TRBV7-2 to TRBJ2-7; 7 positions agree with TRBD1. CDR1 is SGHTA and CDR2 is FQGNSA in the germline V gene. This CDR3 is built from 12 residues. V trimming: 5 bases; J trimming: 6 bases; junction bases outside the gene matches: 4. The CDR3, as DNA: TGTGCCAGCAGCACACAGGGGAGCGAGCAGTACTTC. Its protein product is CASSTQGSEQYF.